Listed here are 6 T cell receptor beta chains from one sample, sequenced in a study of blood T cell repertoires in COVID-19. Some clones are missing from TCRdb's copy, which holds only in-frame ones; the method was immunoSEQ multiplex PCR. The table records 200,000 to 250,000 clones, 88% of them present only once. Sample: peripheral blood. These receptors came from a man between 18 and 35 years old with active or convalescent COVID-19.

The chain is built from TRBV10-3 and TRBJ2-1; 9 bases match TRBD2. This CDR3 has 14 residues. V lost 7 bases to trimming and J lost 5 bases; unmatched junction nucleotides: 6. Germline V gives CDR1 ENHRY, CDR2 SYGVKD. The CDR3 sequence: CAIMVLAGNNEQFF. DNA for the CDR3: TGTGCCATCATGGTTCTAGCGGGGAACAATGAGCAGTTCTTC.

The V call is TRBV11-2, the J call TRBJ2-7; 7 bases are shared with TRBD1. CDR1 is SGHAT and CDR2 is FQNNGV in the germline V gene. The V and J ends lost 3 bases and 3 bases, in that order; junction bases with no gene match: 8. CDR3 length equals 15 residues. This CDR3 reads CASSFFGDSNYEQYF. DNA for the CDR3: TGTGCCAGCAGCTTCTTCGGGGACAGCAACTACGAGCAGTACTTC. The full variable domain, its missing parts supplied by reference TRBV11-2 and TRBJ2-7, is EAGVAQSPRYKIIEKRQSVAFWCNPISGHATLYWYQQILGQGPKLLIQFQNNGVVDDSQLPKDRFSAERLKGVDSTLKIQPAKLEDSAVYLCASSFFGDSNYEQYFGPGTRLTVT.

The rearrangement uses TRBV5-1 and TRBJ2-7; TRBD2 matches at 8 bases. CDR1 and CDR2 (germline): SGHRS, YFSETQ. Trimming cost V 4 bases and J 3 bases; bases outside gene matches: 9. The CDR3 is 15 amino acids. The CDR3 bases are TGCGCCAGCAGCCCCTTAGCGGGAATTAGCTACGAGCAGTACTTC. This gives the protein CASSPLAGISYEQYF.

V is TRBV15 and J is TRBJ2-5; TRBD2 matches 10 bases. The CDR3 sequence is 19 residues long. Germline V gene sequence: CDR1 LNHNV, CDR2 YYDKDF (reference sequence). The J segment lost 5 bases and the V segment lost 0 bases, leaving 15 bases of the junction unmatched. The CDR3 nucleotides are TGTGCCACCAGCAGAGATGGGTTACTAGCGGGGAGGATTGGCGAGACCCAGTACTTC. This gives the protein CATSRDGLLAGRIGETQYF.

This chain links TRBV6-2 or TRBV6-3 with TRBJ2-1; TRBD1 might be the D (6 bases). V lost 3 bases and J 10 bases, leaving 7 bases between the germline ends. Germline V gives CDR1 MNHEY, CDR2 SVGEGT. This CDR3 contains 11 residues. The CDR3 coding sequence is TGTGCCAGCAGTTATCAGGGGGAGCAGTTCTTC. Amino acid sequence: CASSYQGEQFF.

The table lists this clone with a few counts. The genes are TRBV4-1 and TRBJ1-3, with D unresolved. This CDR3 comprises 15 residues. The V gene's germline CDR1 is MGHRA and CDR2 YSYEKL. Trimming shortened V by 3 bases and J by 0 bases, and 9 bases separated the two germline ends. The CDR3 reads CASSHHSLSGNTIYF. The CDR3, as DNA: TGCGCCAGCAGCCATCACAGTCTCTCTGGAAACACCATATATTTT.